This TCR beta chain is from a study of control samples from healthy donors and cancer patients. Generated by immunoSEQ multiplex PCR, the TCRdb table keeps only in-frame clones and is missing some. The sample contains over 100,000 clones, roughly 90% of which appear only once. The CDR3 totals 20 residues. The ends lost 0 bases at V and 2 bases at J; junction bases unmatched: 10. Germline CDR1 reads SGHNT; CDR2 reads YENEEA. This clonotype was obtained from a man between 50 and 59 years old in good health. The sequenced material came from blood. The genes are TRBV11-3 and TRBJ2-2; 12 bases are a match to TRBD2. In DNA form, the CDR3 reads TGTGCCAGCAGCTTAGAGTTGGAACTAGCGGGGGGCGTAAACACCGGGGAGCTGTTTTTT. Translation: CASSLELELAGGVNTGELFF.